Listed here is a single T cell receptor beta chain. Its antigen is unknown. Deep-level running was used for the assay. Using immunoSEQ multiplex PCR, the repertoire was profiled, and TCRdb retains in-frame clones only, with some absent. The data hold about 380,000 clones, with about 96% observed a single time. This record belongs to a study of shared clonotypes between healthy human individuals. General study results and limits: Sharing across several donors was seen in 4% to 5% of naive CD4 clonotypes.

The sequence derives from a man aged 30-40 years in good health. Source material: memory CD8+ T cells sorted from blood. Subset described: CD45RO+ cells pooled with CCR7-negative TemRA cells.

CDR3 amino acids: CASSFLTGGRKDEAFF. The CDR3 DNA follows: TGTGCCAGCAGTTTTTTGACAGGGGGCCGTAAAGATGAAGCTTTCTTT. The gene calls are TRBV28 and TRBJ1-1; TRBD1 matches at 10 bases. After removal of 3 bases from V and 7 bases from J, the junction contained 11 bases not matched to a gene. The CDR3 runs 16 residues. Germline V CDR1 and CDR2: MDHEN, SYDVKM.